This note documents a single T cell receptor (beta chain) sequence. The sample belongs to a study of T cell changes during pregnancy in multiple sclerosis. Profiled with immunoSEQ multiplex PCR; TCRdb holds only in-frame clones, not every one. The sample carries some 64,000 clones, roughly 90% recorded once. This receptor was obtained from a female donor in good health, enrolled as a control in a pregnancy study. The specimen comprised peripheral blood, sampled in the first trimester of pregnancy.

The CDR3 reads CSVFPGTGGFEGGYTF. The CDR3 bases are TGCAGCGTTTTTCCCGGGACAGGGGGGTTTGAGGGTGGCTACACCTTC. The rearrangement joins TRBV29-1 to TRBJ1-2; 11 bases are shared with TRBD1. The CDR3 totals 16 residues. The germline CDR1 and CDR2 sequences are SQVTM and ANQGSEA. J was trimmed by 7 bases and V by 5 bases; bases with no gene match: 15.